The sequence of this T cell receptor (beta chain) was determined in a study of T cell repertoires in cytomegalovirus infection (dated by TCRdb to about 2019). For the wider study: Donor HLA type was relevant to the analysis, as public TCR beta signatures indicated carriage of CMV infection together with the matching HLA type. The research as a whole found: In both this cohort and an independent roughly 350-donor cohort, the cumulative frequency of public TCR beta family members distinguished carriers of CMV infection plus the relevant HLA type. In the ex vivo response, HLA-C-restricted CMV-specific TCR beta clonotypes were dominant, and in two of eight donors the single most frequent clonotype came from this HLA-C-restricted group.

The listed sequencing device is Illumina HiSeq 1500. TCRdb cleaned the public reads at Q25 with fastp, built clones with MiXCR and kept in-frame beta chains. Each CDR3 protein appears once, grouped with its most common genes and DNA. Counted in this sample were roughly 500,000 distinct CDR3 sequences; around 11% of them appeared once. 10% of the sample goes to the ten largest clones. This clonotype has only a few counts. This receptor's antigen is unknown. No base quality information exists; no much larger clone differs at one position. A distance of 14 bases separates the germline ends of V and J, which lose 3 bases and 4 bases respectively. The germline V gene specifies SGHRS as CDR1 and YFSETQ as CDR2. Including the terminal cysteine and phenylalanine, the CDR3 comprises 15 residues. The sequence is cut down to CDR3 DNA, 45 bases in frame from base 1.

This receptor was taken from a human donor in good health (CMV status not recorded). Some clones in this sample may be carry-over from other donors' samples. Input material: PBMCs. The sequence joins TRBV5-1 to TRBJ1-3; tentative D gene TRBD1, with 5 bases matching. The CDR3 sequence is CASSSSGGEGNTIYF. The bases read TGCGCCAGCAGCTCCAGCGGGGGGGAAGGAAACACCATATATTTT.